This is a list of T cell receptor beta chains from one sample in a study of blood T cell repertoires in COVID-19. Profiled with immunoSEQ multiplex PCR; TCRdb holds only in-frame clones, not every one. Among a few hundred thousand clones listed, over 80% were seen once. The sequenced sample was PBMCs or T cells enriched from blood (not recorded which). The receptor set was obtained from a woman aged 18-35 years who had recovered from COVID-19. The CDR3 runs from the conserved cysteine through the conserved F or W. Each record gives: D gene, J gene, V gene, clone size, CDR3 DNA, CDR3 protein. The D gene is left open where the match is weak. Size values are once, few and many counts, or a class for expanded clones, and some rows have none.

d_gene: TRBD1; j_gene: TRBJ1-6; v_gene: TRBV13; abundance: few; CDR3nt: TGTGCCAGCAGCGCCGGGACAGGGGAATATTCACCCCTCCACTTT; CDR3aa: CASSAGTGEYSPLHF
d_gene: TRBD2; j_gene: TRBJ2-5; v_gene: TRBV30; abundance: NA; CDR3nt: TGTGCCTGGGAGCTTAGCGGGGTGGTGGAGACCCAGTACTTC; CDR3aa: CAWELSGVVETQYF
d_gene: NA; j_gene: TRBJ1-6; v_gene: TRBV19; abundance: NA; CDR3nt: TGTGCCAGTAGTATCGGGAGGGGGAATTCACCCCTCCACTTT; CDR3aa: CASSIGRGNSPLHF
d_gene: NA; j_gene: TRBJ1-2; v_gene: TRBV28; abundance: NA; CDR3nt: TGTGCCAGCAGTTTAGTTGCGGGGCACAACTATGGCTACACCTTC; CDR3aa: CASSLVAGHNYGYTF
d_gene: NA; j_gene: TRBJ1-5; v_gene: TRBV16; abundance: NA; CDR3nt: TGTGCCAGCAGTCAGGAAGTGGGGCATAATCAGCCCCAGCATTTT; CDR3aa: CASSQEVGHNQPQHF
d_gene: NA; j_gene: TRBJ1-2; v_gene: TRBV25-1; abundance: NA; CDR3nt: TGTGCCAGCAGTATATACAATAACTATGGCTACACCTTC; CDR3aa: CASSIYNNYGYTF
d_gene: NA; j_gene: TRBJ2-1; v_gene: TRBV7-2; abundance: NA; CDR3nt: TGTGCCAGCAGCTTAGGAGCCGTGAATGAGCAGTTCTTC; CDR3aa: CASSLGAVNEQFF
d_gene: TRBD1; j_gene: TRBJ2-5; v_gene: TRBV5-6; abundance: NA; CDR3nt: TGTGCCAGCAGCTACAGGGGAGAAGAGACCCAGTACTTC; CDR3aa: CASSYRGEETQYF
d_gene: NA; j_gene: TRBJ2-6; v_gene: TRBV2; abundance: once; CDR3nt: TGTGCCAGCAGGGGCCTTAGCTCTGGGGCCAACGTCCTGACTTTC; CDR3aa: CASRGLSSGANVLTF
d_gene: NA; j_gene: TRBJ1-3; v_gene: TRBV4-1; abundance: NA; CDR3nt: TGCGCCAGCAGCCAAGCCGCCAGGGCGGATGACTCTGGAAACACCATATATTTT; CDR3aa: CASSQAARADDSGNTIYF
d_gene: NA; j_gene: TRBJ1-2; v_gene: TRBV4-2; abundance: NA; CDR3nt: TGTGCCAGCAGCCAAGACCAGGTATACTACACCTTC; CDR3aa: CASSQDQVYYTF
d_gene: NA; j_gene: TRBJ2-2; v_gene: TRBV9; abundance: NA; CDR3nt: TGTGCCAGCAGCGTCTCCTCGGGGGCGAACACCGGGGAGCTGTTTTTT; CDR3aa: CASSVSSGANTGELFF
d_gene: NA; j_gene: TRBJ2-2; v_gene: TRBV7-3; abundance: NA; CDR3nt: TGTGCCAGCAGCTTACAGGGCTCCACCGGGGAGCTGTTTTTT; CDR3aa: CASSLQGSTGELFF
d_gene: TRBD1; j_gene: TRBJ1-1; v_gene: TRBV5-6; abundance: NA; CDR3nt: TGTGCCAGCAGCTTGGCTCGACAGGGGACCTTGAACACTGAAGCTTTCTTT; CDR3aa: CASSLARQGTLNTEAFF
d_gene: TRBD1; j_gene: TRBJ1-2; v_gene: TRBV5-1; abundance: NA; CDR3nt: TGCGCCAGCAGCTTGGTACAGGGGAACTATGGCTACACCTTC; CDR3aa: CASSLVQGNYGYTF
d_gene: TRBD1; j_gene: TRBJ1-2; v_gene: TRBV5-4; abundance: NA; CDR3nt: TGTGCCAGCAGCTTGGGTGGACAGGGGGGTGGCTACACCTTC; CDR3aa: CASSLGGQGGGYTF
d_gene: TRBD2; j_gene: TRBJ2-5; v_gene: TRBV5-1; abundance: NA; CDR3nt: TGCGCCAGCAGCTTAATGGGACTAGCGGAAGAGACCCAGTACTTC; CDR3aa: CASSLMGLAEETQYF
d_gene: NA; j_gene: TRBJ2-5; v_gene: TRBV9; abundance: NA; CDR3nt: TGTGCCAGCAGCGTAGTTGGAGTTCGGGGACAAGAGACCCAGTACTTC; CDR3aa: CASSVVGVRGQETQYF
d_gene: NA; j_gene: TRBJ1-1; v_gene: TRBV5-1; abundance: NA; CDR3nt: TGCGCCAGCAGCCCACTGACTGGGAACACTGAAGCTTTCTTT; CDR3aa: CASSPLTGNTEAFF
d_gene: TRBD1; j_gene: TRBJ1-1; v_gene: TRBV28; abundance: NA; CDR3nt: TGTGCCAGCAGTCCATGGACAGGGCGAAACACTGAAGCTTTCTTT; CDR3aa: CASSPWTGRNTEAFF
d_gene: NA; j_gene: TRBJ2-6; v_gene: TRBV28; abundance: NA; CDR3nt: TGTGCCAGCAGTTTGGGCGGGACAGTTGGAACTGGGGCCAACGTCCTGACTTTC; CDR3aa: CASSLGGTVGTGANVLTF
d_gene: TRBD1; j_gene: TRBJ2-5; v_gene: TRBV4-3; abundance: NA; CDR3nt: TGCGCCAGCAGCCAAGATGGGGACAGGGGAGAGACCCAGTACTTC; CDR3aa: CASSQDGDRGETQYF
d_gene: NA; j_gene: TRBJ2-3; v_gene: TRBV4-2; abundance: NA; CDR3nt: TGTGCCAGCACCATCGACACACTGTTACACGGTACGCAGTATTTT; CDR3aa: CASTIDTLLHGTQYF
d_gene: TRBD2; j_gene: TRBJ2-1; v_gene: TRBV27; abundance: NA; CDR3nt: TGTGCCAGCAGTGAAAAACTAGCGGGAGTCTCCTACAATGAGCAGTTCTTC; CDR3aa: CASSEKLAGVSYNEQFF
d_gene: TRBD1; j_gene: TRBJ1-5; v_gene: TRBV4-2; abundance: few; CDR3nt: TGTGCCAGCAGCCAAGATCGGGCCGACAGGGCTAATCAGCCCCAGCATTTT; CDR3aa: CASSQDRADRANQPQHF
d_gene: NA; j_gene: TRBJ2-5; v_gene: TRBV2; abundance: NA; CDR3nt: TGTGCCAGCAGCCGCGAACAAGAGACCCAGTACTTC; CDR3aa: CASSREQETQYF
d_gene: NA; j_gene: TRBJ1-1; v_gene: TRBV7-2; abundance: NA; CDR3nt: TGTGCCAGCAGCTTAGTAATGGGGCGGGAAGCTTTCTTT; CDR3aa: CASSLVMGREAFF
d_gene: NA; j_gene: TRBJ2-7; v_gene: TRBV7-2; abundance: NA; CDR3nt: TGTGCCAGCAGCTTAAGAGGGTCAATTGTTCTAGTATCCGAGCAGTACTTC; CDR3aa: CASSLRGSIVLVSEQYF
d_gene: NA; j_gene: TRBJ1-2; v_gene: TRBV28; abundance: NA; CDR3nt: TGTGCCAGCAGTCCCCTCGGGGGGGCGCACTATGGCTACACCTTC; CDR3aa: CASSPLGGAHYGYTF
d_gene: NA; j_gene: TRBJ2-3; v_gene: TRBV28; abundance: NA; CDR3nt: TGTGCCAGCAGTTTATGGACTATAACCACAGATACGCAGTATTTT; CDR3aa: CASSLWTITTDTQYF
d_gene: NA; j_gene: TRBJ1-1; v_gene: TRBV27; abundance: NA; CDR3nt: TGTGCCAGCAGTTTTCGGCGGGGTGGCACTGAAGCTTTCTTT; CDR3aa: CASSFRRGGTEAFF
d_gene: TRBD1; j_gene: TRBJ1-6; v_gene: TRBV3-1/TRBV3-2; abundance: few; CDR3nt: TGTGCCAGCAGCCAACGACGCGGAACAGGGGCCGGGAATTCACCCCTCCACTTT; CDR3aa: CASSQRRGTGAGNSPLHF
d_gene: NA; j_gene: TRBJ2-5; v_gene: TRBV24-1; abundance: NA; CDR3nt: TGTGCCACCAGTGATCCGTACCAAGAGACCCAGTACTTC; CDR3aa: CATSDPYQETQYF
d_gene: TRBD2; j_gene: TRBJ2-1; v_gene: TRBV4-1; abundance: NA; CDR3nt: TGCGCCAGCAGCCAAGGGGGACAGGGGGGACTAGCGGGAGTAAATGAGCAGTTCTTC; CDR3aa: CASSQGGQGGLAGVNEQFF
d_gene: NA; j_gene: TRBJ2-2; v_gene: TRBV7-2; abundance: once; CDR3nt: TGTGCCAGCAGCTTAGACGCCGGTCGCACCGGGGAGCTGTTTTTT; CDR3aa: CASSLDAGRTGELFF
d_gene: NA; j_gene: TRBJ2-1; v_gene: TRBV3-1/TRBV3-2; abundance: NA; CDR3nt: TGTGCCAGCAGCCAAGGCCAGGGGCCCTATGAGCAGTTCTTC; CDR3aa: CASSQGQGPYEQFF
d_gene: NA; j_gene: TRBJ1-5; v_gene: TRBV18; abundance: NA; CDR3nt: TGTGCCAGCTCACCAACCGGGGGAAGTCAGCCCCAGCATTTT; CDR3aa: CASSPTGGSQPQHF
d_gene: TRBD2; j_gene: TRBJ2-3; v_gene: TRBV7-2; abundance: NA; CDR3nt: TGTGCCAGCAGGGGGCTAGCGGGCACAGATACGCAGTATTTT; CDR3aa: CASRGLAGTDTQYF
d_gene: NA; j_gene: TRBJ2-6; v_gene: TRBV7-6; abundance: NA; CDR3nt: TGTGCCAGCAGCTTCCCGGACAGCTCCTACTCTGGGGCCAACGTCCTGACTTTC; CDR3aa: CASSFPDSSYSGANVLTF
d_gene: TRBD1; j_gene: TRBJ1-3; v_gene: TRBV28; abundance: NA; CDR3nt: TGTGCCAGCAGCCATCGGACAGGGGCGATCTCTGGAAACACCATATATTTT; CDR3aa: CASSHRTGAISGNTIYF
d_gene: TRBD1; j_gene: TRBJ1-2; v_gene: TRBV28; abundance: NA; CDR3nt: TGTGCCAGCAGTTCGCCCGAAGGGACAGTAATCTATGGCTACACCTTC; CDR3aa: CASSSPEGTVIYGYTF
d_gene: NA; j_gene: TRBJ2-2; v_gene: TRBV6-5; abundance: NA; CDR3nt: TGTGCCAGCAGTTCCAGGGAGGACACCGGGGAGCTGTTTTTT; CDR3aa: CASSSREDTGELFF
d_gene: TRBD1; j_gene: TRBJ1-5; v_gene: TRBV2; abundance: NA; CDR3nt: TGTGCCAGCGGGGGACAGTATAGCAATCAGCCCCAGCATTTT; CDR3aa: CASGGQYSNQPQHF
d_gene: NA; j_gene: TRBJ2-1; v_gene: TRBV11-3; abundance: NA; CDR3nt: TGTGCCAGCAGCTACAACCGCAATGAGCAGTTCTTC; CDR3aa: CASSYNRNEQFF
d_gene: NA; j_gene: TRBJ2-2; v_gene: TRBV7-6; abundance: NA; CDR3nt: TGTGCCAGCAGCTTTGTCCCAGGAACGAACACCGGGGAGCTGTTTTTT; CDR3aa: CASSFVPGTNTGELFF
d_gene: TRBD1; j_gene: TRBJ1-3; v_gene: TRBV5-4; abundance: NA; CDR3nt: TGTGCCAGCAGCCAACAGGGGGCTGGAAACACCATATATTTT; CDR3aa: CASSQQGAGNTIYF
d_gene: NA; j_gene: TRBJ1-3; v_gene: TRBV5-1; abundance: NA; CDR3nt: TGCGCCAGCAGCTTGGACTGGGGAAACACCATATATTTT; CDR3aa: CASSLDWGNTIYF
d_gene: TRBD1; j_gene: TRBJ2-1; v_gene: TRBV28; abundance: NA; CDR3nt: TGTGCCAGCAGTTTCGTACAGGGGGCTCAGGGCTACAATGAGCAGTTCTTC; CDR3aa: CASSFVQGAQGYNEQFF
d_gene: TRBD1; j_gene: TRBJ1-1; v_gene: TRBV9; abundance: once; CDR3nt: TGTGCCAGCAGCGTAGATCCGGGACAGGGATTGAACACTGAAGCTTTCTTT; CDR3aa: CASSVDPGQGLNTEAFF
d_gene: TRBD2; j_gene: TRBJ2-3; v_gene: TRBV5-4; abundance: NA; CDR3nt: TGTGCCAGCAGCCGCCCTAGCGGGGGGGCAGGAGATACGCAGTATTTT; CDR3aa: CASSRPSGGAGDTQYF
d_gene: TRBD1; j_gene: TRBJ1-3; v_gene: TRBV7-9; abundance: NA; CDR3nt: TGTGCCAGCAGCTTCGAAGGACAGGGACAGGGAAACACCATATATTTT; CDR3aa: CASSFEGQGQGNTIYF
d_gene: NA; j_gene: TRBJ1-2; v_gene: TRBV6-2/TRBV6-3; abundance: NA; CDR3nt: TGTGCCAGCCGCCCGGGTGGGGGCCACTATGGCTACACCTTC; CDR3aa: CASRPGGGHYGYTF
d_gene: TRBD1; j_gene: TRBJ2-3; v_gene: TRBV5-1; abundance: NA; CDR3nt: TGCGCCAGCAGCTTGGCTCGCAGGGGGCCAGATACGCAGTATTTT; CDR3aa: CASSLARRGPDTQYF
d_gene: TRBD1; j_gene: TRBJ1-1; v_gene: TRBV19; abundance: NA; CDR3nt: TGTGCCAGTAGTATTAACAGGGGGCCGGGGACACACACTGAAGCTTTCTTT; CDR3aa: CASSINRGPGTHTEAFF
d_gene: NA; j_gene: TRBJ2-3; v_gene: TRBV5-8; abundance: NA; CDR3nt: TGTGCCAGCAGGCCGTGGACAGCTCGTCGTGTCCGGGATACGCAGTATTTT; CDR3aa: CASRPWTARRVRDTQYF
d_gene: NA; j_gene: TRBJ1-1; v_gene: TRBV2; abundance: NA; CDR3nt: TGTGCCAGCACCGGGGTGGCAGCGAGTACTGAAGCTTTCTTT; CDR3aa: CASTGVAASTEAFF
d_gene: NA; j_gene: TRBJ1-6; v_gene: TRBV27; abundance: NA; CDR3nt: TGTGCCAGCAGAATCCAGTCAGGGAATAATTCACCCCTCCACTTT; CDR3aa: CASRIQSGNNSPLHF
d_gene: TRBD2; j_gene: TRBJ2-2; v_gene: TRBV7-6; abundance: NA; CDR3nt: TGTGCCAGCAGCGCTACTAGCGGGGGGATAATCGGGGAGCTGTTTTTT; CDR3aa: CASSATSGGIIGELFF
d_gene: TRBD1; j_gene: TRBJ1-4; v_gene: TRBV11-3; abundance: NA; CDR3nt: TGTGCCAGCAGCCAAGACAGGGCGCGAGGTACAACTAATGAAAAACTGTTTTTT; CDR3aa: CASSQDRARGTTNEKLFF
d_gene: NA; j_gene: TRBJ1-4; v_gene: TRBV7-2; abundance: once; CDR3nt: TGTGCCAGCAGCTTAAAAGTTTGGGGCTCGGATGAAAAACTGTTTTTT; CDR3aa: CASSLKVWGSDEKLFF